This TCR beta chain was documented in a study of T cell clones after liver transplantation (dated by TCRdb to the late 2010s). Turning to the overall study: The samples were obtained from ITN030ST, a randomized trial that attempted immunosuppression withdrawal within 2 years after liver transplantation. Tolerance meant complete immunosuppression withdrawal for at least one year without liver enzymes rising beyond twice the upper limit of normal. No induction therapy was given to the subjects, and standard immunosuppression was administered until randomization at 12-24 months post-transplant. Blood samples were taken pre-transplant, pre-randomization before withdrawal, and post-randomization after full withdrawal or failed withdrawal. Of the eight recipients, a few were HCV-positive, while the remaining recipients had been transplanted for non-autoimmune, non-viral indications. Donor-reactive T cell clones were identified by TCRbeta sequencing after a pre-transplant mixed lymphocyte reaction and then tracked in post-transplant blood. Third party-reactive TCRbeta sequences were also identified from pre-transplant MLRs to serve as an antigen-independent comparator for donor-reactive sequences. The study cohort included 8 liver transplant recipients, of whom 3 were classified as tolerant and 5 as non-tolerant. What the research found in general, with its limitations: Donor-reactive sequences declined more than third party-reactive ones, suggesting partial antigen-specific deletion unrelated to withdrawal success. Because no allograft tissue specimens were available, donor-reactive T cells may have migrated into the graft instead of being deleted. When repertoire turnover was accounted for, significantly reduced detection of donor-reactive sequences was found in 7 of 8 subjects for CD4 and in 8 of 8 subjects for CD8. In two subjects, low numbers of available donor cells limited the measurable donor-reactive repertoire. Circulating donor-reactive CD4 TCRbeta sequences fell significantly post-transplant in most of the 8 subjects, irrespective of tolerance or HCV status. The conclusions were preliminary, being limited by small, heterogeneous patient numbers and by non-standardized post-transplant time points.

In the case of this clone: No cognate antigen has been identified for it. Per-nucleotide qualities are absent, and no much larger clonotype sits a single base away.

Thawed unstimulated PBMCs were stained for CD3, CD4 and CD8 and FACS-sorted into CD3+CD4+ and CD3+CD8+ populations. Randomization to immunosuppression withdrawal applied to every one of the 8 studied subjects. The Qiagen DNeasy Blood and Tissue Kit was used for isolation of genomic DNA. CDR3 length: 12 amino acids, cysteine to phenylalanine. CDR3 DNA is the only sequence kept; it has 36 bases, read in frame from the first base. At the junction V is shortened by 6 bases and J by 7 bases; bases outside the gene matches: 3. The CDR1 and CDR2 encoded by the germline V gene (reference sequence) are MNHNY and SVGAGI. Using immunoSEQ, frozen genomic DNA was subjected to high-throughput TCRbeta CDR3 sequencing, a process that included PCR amplification, mapping, bias correction and internal controls. Per the source publication's procedure: Only productive rearrangements were retained, and each unique TCRbeta sequence was defined by its CDR3 nucleotide sequence together with its V and J gene. A sequence counted as donor-reactive only if the sequence showed at least 5-fold expansion in CFSE-low cells compared with unstimulated pre-transplant cells and had a frequency of at least 0.01%. Minimum frequency thresholds were set for each subject based on the unstimulated sample with the lowest template count, ensuring at least 90% detection power. Jensen-Shannon divergence between the top 1000 TCRbeta sequences after and before transplant was used to measure repertoire turnover. Two-sided Fisher's exact tests were used to test for changes in the detection of donor-reactive sequences. Not all clones reach the TCRdb copy of this immuneACCESS table, which keeps in-frame sequences only. Checked studies attribute under half of the gap to unresolved V genes and leave the rest unexplained. V, J and clone size are those of that table, while D and trimming were read from the DNA. This sample comprises about 20,000 clones, around 75% of them detected only once. The ten largest clones represent around 35% of the sample.

The source is a human patient who received a liver transplant. Some T cells may originate with the graft donor following a transplant. The source was CD8+ T cells from blood, collected 54 months after liver transplant. The chain is assembled from TRBV6-6 and TRBJ2-1; 7 central nucleotides agree with TRBD2. The nucleotide sequence is TGTGCCAGCAGGCAGGGAGGGAATGAGCAGTTCTTC. This encodes CASRQGGNEQFF.